A selection of T cell receptor beta chains follows, all from one sample in a study of cytomegalovirus exposure and HLA in healthy donors. Clones were read by immunoSEQ multiplex PCR, and TCRdb kept only the in-frame ones, dropping some. The table lists roughly 200,000 clones, about 81% of them singletons. The sequenced sample was PBMCs. All receptors come from a woman aged 25-40 years in good health and CMV-seronegative. CDR3s include the opening cysteine and the closing phenylalanine or tryptophan. A D gene is named only where the DNA matches it firmly. A clone size is listed for some rows: how often the clone was seen (once, few, many), or a class if it is expanded.

>TRBV28|TRBJ2-1|few|TRBD2
TGTGCCAGCCGGGTAGCGGGGGCCAACTACAATGAGCAGTTCTTC
CASRVAGANYNEQFF
>TRBV6-5|TRBJ1-1|NA|NA
TGTGCCAGCAGCTCTACCTACAGGATGAACACTGAAGCTTTCTTT
CASSSTYRMNTEAFF
>TRBV5-6|TRBJ2-7|NA|NA
TGTGCCAGCAGCTTCGGTCCCCACTACGAGCAGTACTTC
CASSFGPHYEQYF
>TRBV6-5|TRBJ1-2|NA|NA
TGTGCCAGCAGTTACGGGAGCGTAATGGCTAACTATGGCTACACCTTC
CASSYGSVMANYGYTF
>TRBV6-5|TRBJ2-4|NA|NA
TGTGCCAGCAGTGAGAGGTACATTCAGTACTTC
CASSERYIQYF
>TRBV15|TRBJ1-2|NA|NA
TGTGCCACCAGCAGGGCCCAGGGTGGCTATGGCTACACCTTC
CATSRAQGGYGYTF
>TRBV6-5|TRBJ1-2|NA|TRBD1
TGTGCCAGCAGCAAAAGTCAGGGGGCTGGCTATGGCTACACCTTC
CASSKSQGAGYGYTF
>TRBV5-4|TRBJ2-5|NA|NA
TGTGCCAGCAGCTTGGCCTTGTCCGTACAAGAGACCCAGTACTTC
CASSLALSVQETQYF
>TRBV2|TRBJ2-7|NA|NA
TGTGCCAGCAGATTTACAGGGTTCGAGCAGTACTTC
CASRFTGFEQYF
>TRBV18|TRBJ1-2|NA|NA
TGTGCCAGCTCACCAGGGCAGGTTAACTATGGCTACACCTTC
CASSPGQVNYGYTF
>TRBV6-5|TRBJ1-5|NA|NA
TGTGCCAGCACTCAGGGTTTGGGACAGCCCCAGCATTTT
CASTQGLGQPQHF
>TRBV7-2|TRBJ1-1|once|NA
TGTGCCAGCAGCCCCGGGACACAGCCTGAAGCTTTCTTT
CASSPGTQPEAFF
>TRBV5-1|TRBJ2-5|NA|NA
TGCGCCAGCAGACCTGGGACATTCCAAGAGACCCAGTACTTC
CASRPGTFQETQYF
>TRBV4-1|TRBJ2-5|NA|NA
TGCGCCAGCAGCCAAGGGGGGCTCCAAGAGACCCAGTACTTC
CASSQGGLQETQYF
>TRBV7-9|TRBJ1-1|NA|NA
TGTGCCAGCAGCTTCGAACAGACCACTGAAGCTTTCTTT
CASSFEQTTEAFF
>TRBV28|TRBJ1-2|NA|NA
TGTGCCAGCAGTTTAGCGGGGGGCGGCTATGGCTACACCTTC
CASSLAGGGYGYTF
>TRBV5-1|TRBJ2-1|NA|NA
TGCGCCAGCAGCTTGGGGCAGGGCTCCTACAATGAGCAGTTCTTC
CASSLGQGSYNEQFF
>TRBV18|TRBJ1-1|once|TRBD1
TGTGCCAGCTCACCTGGAATAGGGGGCGGATCTGACACTGAAGCTTTCTTT
CASSPGIGGGSDTEAFF
>TRBV27|TRBJ1-1|NA|TRBD1
TGTGCCAGCAGTGCCGTCGGGACAGGGACGTTCATGAACACTGAAGCTTTCTTT
CASSAVGTGTFMNTEAFF
>TRBV2|TRBJ2-7|NA|TRBD2
TGTGCCAGCAAGCGGGAGGGCCCCTACGAGCAGTACTTC
CASKREGPYEQYF
>TRBV30|TRBJ1-5|NA|NA
TGTGCCTGGAGAGACGGGAGGGGCAATCAGCCCCAGCATTTT
CAWRDGRGNQPQHF
>TRBV7-7|TRBJ1-3|NA|NA
TGTGCCAGCAGCTCTGGACATCCCTCTGGAAACACCATATATTTT
CASSSGHPSGNTIYF
>TRBV11-2|TRBJ1-1|few|TRBD1
TGTGCCAGCAGACGATCAGGGGGTTGGGCCCTTTTGAACACTGAAGCTTTCTTT
CASRRSGGWALLNTEAFF
>TRBV5-4|TRBJ1-3|NA|NA
TGTGCCAGCAGCCCCTGGCCCGTAACCGGAAACACCATATATTTT
CASSPWPVTGNTIYF
>TRBV7-8|TRBJ1-2|NA|TRBD1
TGTGCCAGCAGCCTCGGGACAGGGGGCGGCTACACCTTC
CASSLGTGGGYTF
>TRBV4-2|TRBJ1-4|many|TRBD1
TGTGCCAGCAGCCAAGATTCAGTGGTACAGGGGGCCGGGAAACTGTTTTTT
CASSQDSVVQGAGKLFF
>TRBV7-3|TRBJ1-1|NA|TRBD1
TGTGCCAGCAGCTTAGGGGAGACAGGGGCGAAAGCTTTCTTT
CASSLGETGAKAFF
>TRBV5-1|TRBJ2-1|NA|NA
TGCGCCAGCAGCTCCTTAGGGGGAGGGTTAACCTACAATGAGCAGTTCTTC
CASSSLGGGLTYNEQFF
>TRBV10-1|TRBJ2-3|NA|NA
TGCGCCAGCAGTGAGTTGGGGGGGCCCAGCACAGATACGCAGTATTTT
CASSELGGPSTDTQYF
>TRBV30|TRBJ1-1|NA|NA
TGTGCCTGGAGTGTCACGGGAGGAACTGAAGCTTTCTTT
CAWSVTGGTEAFF
>TRBV6-1|TRBJ2-1|NA|TRBD2
TGTGCCAGTCAATCGACTAGCGGGGGATACAATGAGCAGTTCTTC
CASQSTSGGYNEQFF
>TRBV10-3|TRBJ2-7|NA|TRBD1
TGTGCCGCCGGGACAGCCGCCTACGAGCAGTACTTC
CAAGTAAYEQYF
>TRBV14|TRBJ1-5|NA|NA
TGTGCCAGCAGCCAAGGGACAGGCAATCAGCCCCAGCATTTT
CASSQGTGNQPQHF
>TRBV10-3|TRBJ1-1|NA|NA
TGTGCCATCAGAGGGAGTCCGAACACTGAAGCTTTCTTT
CAIRGSPNTEAFF
>TRBV2|TRBJ1-2|NA|NA
TGTGCCAGCAGTGAGCAGGGGAACTATGGCTACACCTTC
CASSEQGNYGYTF
>TRBV9|TRBJ1-6|NA|TRBD1
TGTGCCAGCAGCGTAGGGGGGACAGGGAGTAATTCACCCCTCCACTTT
CASSVGGTGSNSPLHF
>TRBV29-1|TRBJ1-1|NA|TRBD1
TGCAGCGTTGTGGGACAGATGAACACTGAAGCTTTCTTT
CSVVGQMNTEAFF
>TRBV7-8|TRBJ2-5|once|NA
TGTGCCAGCAGCCCTCTGGTCGGGGAGAGGGAGACCCAGTACTTC
CASSPLVGERETQYF
>TRBV27|TRBJ2-1|NA|TRBD1
TGTGCCAGCAGTTTCCTGGGACAGTTGAAATACAATGAGCAGTTCTTC
CASSFLGQLKYNEQFF
>TRBV5-1|TRBJ1-3|once|NA
TGCGCCAGCGGCCTCGGTAGACAAATCTTCTCTGGAAACACCATATATTTT
CASGLGRQIFSGNTIYF
>TRBV15|TRBJ1-1|NA|NA
TGTGCCACCGTAGGGGTTAGGGACACTGAAGCTTTCTTT
CATVGVRDTEAFF
>TRBV9|TRBJ1-4|NA|TRBD1
TGTGCCAGCAGCGCGGGGGGACAGGAACCTAATGAAAAACTGTTTTTT
CASSAGGQEPNEKLFF
>TRBV19|TRBJ1-5|NA|TRBD1
TGTGCCAGTAGTCGCCAGGGGGCAGGGCAGCCCCAGCATTTT
CASSRQGAGQPQHF
>TRBV11-2|TRBJ1-1|few|NA
TGTGCCAGCAGCCCCTTAGCTGAAGCTTTCTTT
CASSPLAEAFF
>TRBV5-1|TRBJ1-5|few|NA
TGCGCCAGCAGCTTGGAGGGGATCGGCAATCAGCCCCAGCATTTT
CASSLEGIGNQPQHF
>TRBV9|TRBJ1-3|few|NA
TGTGCCAGCAGCGGAGGGGGCTCTGGAAACACCATATATTTT
CASSGGGSGNTIYF
>TRBV6-5|TRBJ2-2|NA|TRBD1
TGTGCCAGCACTCCGGGGACAGCGAACACCGGGGAGCTGTTTTTT
CASTPGTANTGELFF
>TRBV5-6|TRBJ1-5|NA|NA
TGTGCCAGCAGCTTTCGACTTCAGCCCCAGCATTTT
CASSFRLQPQHF
>TRBV15|TRBJ1-6|NA|TRBD1
TGTGCCACCAGCACCGGACAGGGGACCCCTCTCCACTTT
CATSTGQGTPLHF
>TRBV2|TRBJ2-5|NA|NA
TGTGCCAGCAGTGCCCAGGGCGGACAAGAGACCCAGTACTTC
CASSAQGGQETQYF
>TRBV4-1|TRBJ2-1|NA|TRBD1
TGCGCCAGCAGCCATCCGATGACAGGGAGCTCCTACAATGAGCAGTTCTTC
CASSHPMTGSSYNEQFF
>TRBV5-1|TRBJ2-3|NA|TRBD1
TGCGCCAGCAGCCCCGGACAGGGCTGGACAGATACGCAGTATTTT
CASSPGQGWTDTQYF